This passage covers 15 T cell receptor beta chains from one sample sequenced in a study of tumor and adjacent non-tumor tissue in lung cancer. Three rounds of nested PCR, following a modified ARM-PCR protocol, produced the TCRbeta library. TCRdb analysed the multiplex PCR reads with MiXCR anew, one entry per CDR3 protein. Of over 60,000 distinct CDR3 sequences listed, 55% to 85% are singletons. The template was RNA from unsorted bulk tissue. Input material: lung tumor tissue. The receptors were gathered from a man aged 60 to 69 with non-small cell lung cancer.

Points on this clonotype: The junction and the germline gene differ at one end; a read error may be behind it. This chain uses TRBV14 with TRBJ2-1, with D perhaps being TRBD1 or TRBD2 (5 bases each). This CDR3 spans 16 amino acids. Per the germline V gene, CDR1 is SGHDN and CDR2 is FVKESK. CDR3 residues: CASSARTGTSYNEQFF. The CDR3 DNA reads TGTGCGAGCAGCGCCCGGACTGGGACCTCCTACAATGAGCAGTTCTTC.

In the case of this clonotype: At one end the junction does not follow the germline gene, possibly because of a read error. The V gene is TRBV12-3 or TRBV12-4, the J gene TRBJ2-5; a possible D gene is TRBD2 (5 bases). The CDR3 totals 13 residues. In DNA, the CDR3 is TGTGTCAGCAGCGGAGATTACCAAGAGACCCAGTACTTC. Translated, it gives CVSSGDYQETQYF.

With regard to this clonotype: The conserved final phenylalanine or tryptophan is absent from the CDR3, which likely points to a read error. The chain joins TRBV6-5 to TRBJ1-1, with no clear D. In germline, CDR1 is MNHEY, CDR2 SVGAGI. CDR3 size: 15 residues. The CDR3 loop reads CASTYSHRGGAEAFS. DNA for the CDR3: TGTGCCAGCACTTACTCCCACAGAGGTGGGGCTGAAGCTTTCTCT.

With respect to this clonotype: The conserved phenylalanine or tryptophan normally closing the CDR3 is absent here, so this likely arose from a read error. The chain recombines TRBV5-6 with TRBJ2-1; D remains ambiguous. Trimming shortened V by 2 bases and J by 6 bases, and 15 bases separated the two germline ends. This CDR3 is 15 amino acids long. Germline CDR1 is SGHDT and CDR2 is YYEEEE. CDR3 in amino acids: CASSFDISGFNEQFL. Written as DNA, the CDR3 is TGTGCCAGCAGCTTCGACATCTCTGGGTTCAATGAGCAGTTCTTA.

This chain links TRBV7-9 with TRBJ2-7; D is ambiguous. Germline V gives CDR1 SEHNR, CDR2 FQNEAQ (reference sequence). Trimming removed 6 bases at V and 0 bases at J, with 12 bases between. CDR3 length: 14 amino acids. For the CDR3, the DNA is TGTGCCAGCAGTACGATCCCAGGCTCCTACGAGCAGTACTTC. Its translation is CASSTIPGSYEQYF.

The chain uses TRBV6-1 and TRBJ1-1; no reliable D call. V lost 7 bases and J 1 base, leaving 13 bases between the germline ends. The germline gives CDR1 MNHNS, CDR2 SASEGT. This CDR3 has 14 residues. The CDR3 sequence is CASKQKAWNTEAFF. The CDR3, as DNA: TGTGCCAGCAAGCAGAAGGCGTGGAACACTGAAGCTTTCTTT.

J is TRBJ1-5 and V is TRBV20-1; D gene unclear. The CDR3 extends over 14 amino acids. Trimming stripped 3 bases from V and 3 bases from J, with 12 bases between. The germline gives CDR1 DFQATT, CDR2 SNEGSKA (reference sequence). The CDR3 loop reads CSARDSWYNQPQHF. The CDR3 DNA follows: TGCAGTGCTAGGGACTCATGGTACAATCAGCCCCAGCATTTT.

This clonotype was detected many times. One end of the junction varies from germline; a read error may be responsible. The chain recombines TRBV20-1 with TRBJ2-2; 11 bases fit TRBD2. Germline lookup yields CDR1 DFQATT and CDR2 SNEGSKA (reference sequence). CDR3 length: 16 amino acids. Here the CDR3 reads CSDTLAGGQEKGEMFF. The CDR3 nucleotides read TGCAGTGATACTTTAGCGGGAGGGCAGGAGAAAGGGGAGATGTTTTTT.

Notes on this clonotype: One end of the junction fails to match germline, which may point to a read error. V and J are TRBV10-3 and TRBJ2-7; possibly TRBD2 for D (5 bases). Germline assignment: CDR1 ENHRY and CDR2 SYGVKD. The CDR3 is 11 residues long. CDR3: CAITGLYEQYF. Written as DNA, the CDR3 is TGTGCCATCACAGGACTTTACGAACAGTACTTC.

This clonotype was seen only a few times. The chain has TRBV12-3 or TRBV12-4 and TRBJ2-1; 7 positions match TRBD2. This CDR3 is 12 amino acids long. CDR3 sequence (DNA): TGTAACAGCAGTCCGGGACTAACGGGACAGTTCTTC. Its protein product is CNSSPGLTGQFF.

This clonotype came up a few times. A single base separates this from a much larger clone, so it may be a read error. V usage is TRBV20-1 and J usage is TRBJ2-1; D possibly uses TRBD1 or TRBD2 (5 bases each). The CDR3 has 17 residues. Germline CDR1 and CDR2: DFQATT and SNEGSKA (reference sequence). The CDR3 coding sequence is TGCAGTGCTACCAAACCCGGGGCTTTTGGGATACACAATGAGGAGTTCTTC. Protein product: CSATKPGAFGIHNEEFF.

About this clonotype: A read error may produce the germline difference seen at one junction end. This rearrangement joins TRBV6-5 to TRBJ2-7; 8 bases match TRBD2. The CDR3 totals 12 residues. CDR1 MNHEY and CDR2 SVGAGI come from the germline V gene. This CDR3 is CVSRSGSYEQYF. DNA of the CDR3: TGTGTCAGCCGAAGCGGGAGTTACGAGCAGTACTTC.

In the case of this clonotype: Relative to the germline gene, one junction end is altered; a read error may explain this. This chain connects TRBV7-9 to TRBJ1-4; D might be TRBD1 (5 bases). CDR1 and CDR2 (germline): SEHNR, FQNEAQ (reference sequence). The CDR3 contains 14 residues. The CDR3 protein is CASSPGRADEQLFF. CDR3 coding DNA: TGTGCCAGCAGCCCGGGGCGGGCCGATGAACAACTGTTTTTT. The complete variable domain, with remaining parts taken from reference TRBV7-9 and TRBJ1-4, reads DTGVSQNPRHKITKRGQNVTFRCDPISEHNRLYWYRQTLGQGPEFLTYFQNEAQLEKSRLLSDRFSAERPKGSFSTLEIQRTEQGDSAMYLCASSPGRADEQLFFGSGTQLSVL.

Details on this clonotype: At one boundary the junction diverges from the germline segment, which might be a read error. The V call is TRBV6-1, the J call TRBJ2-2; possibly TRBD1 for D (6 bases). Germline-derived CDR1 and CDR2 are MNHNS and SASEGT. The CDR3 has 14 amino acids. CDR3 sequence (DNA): TGTGCCAACATGCAGGGGAGCTACACTGGGGAGCTGTTTTTT. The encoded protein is CANMQGSYTGELFF.

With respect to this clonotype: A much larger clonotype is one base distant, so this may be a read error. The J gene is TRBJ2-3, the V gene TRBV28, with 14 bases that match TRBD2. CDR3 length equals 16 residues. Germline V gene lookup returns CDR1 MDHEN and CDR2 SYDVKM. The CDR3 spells CVSSFWTSGRTDTQYF. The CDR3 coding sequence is TGTGTCAGCAGTTTTTGGACTAGCGGGAGGACAGATACGCAGTATTTT.